This is a list of T cell receptor beta chains from one sample in a study of blood T cell repertoires in COVID-19. Profiling relied on immunoSEQ multiplex PCR, and the TCRdb table lists in-frame clones only, not all of them. The sample holds about 250,000 clones, roughly 80% seen once. Sequenced material: peripheral blood. These receptor sequences come from a woman of 80 years or more with active or convalescent COVID-19. The CDR3 runs from the conserved cysteine through the conserved F or W. D genes are given only for firm matches. Some rows have no size entry. The others give once, few or many, or a class for an expanded clone.

v_gene: TRBV5-1; d_gene: TRBD2; j_gene: TRBJ2-7; abundance: -; CDR3nt: TGCGCCAGCAGCCTTGGCACTAGCGGAAACTACGAGCAGTACTTC; CDR3aa: CASSLGTSGNYEQYF
v_gene: TRBV7-9; d_gene: TRBD1; j_gene: TRBJ1-1; abundance: few; CDR3nt: TGTGCCAGCGACAGGGGACCGAACACTGAAGCTTTCTTT; CDR3aa: CASDRGPNTEAFF
v_gene: TRBV7-9; d_gene: -; j_gene: TRBJ2-7; abundance: -; CDR3nt: TGTGCCAGCAGCCCCGGTCGGGGTACGTTTGAGCAGTACTTC; CDR3aa: CASSPGRGTFEQYF
v_gene: TRBV5-1; d_gene: TRBD1; j_gene: TRBJ1-5; abundance: few; CDR3nt: TGCGCCAGCAGCTTCGGGACAGGCAATCAGCCCCAGCATTTT; CDR3aa: CASSFGTGNQPQHF
v_gene: TRBV6-6; d_gene: TRBD1; j_gene: TRBJ2-1; abundance: -; CDR3nt: TGTGCCAGCAGCACCCCCGACAGGGGCGGGTACAATGAGCAGTTCTTC; CDR3aa: CASSTPDRGGYNEQFF
v_gene: TRBV6-5; d_gene: -; j_gene: TRBJ2-2; abundance: -; CDR3nt: TGTGCCAGCAGAGGCGGGACGGACATCACCGGGGAGCTGTTTTTT; CDR3aa: CASRGGTDITGELFF
v_gene: TRBV5-4; d_gene: TRBD1; j_gene: TRBJ1-1; abundance: -; CDR3nt: TGTGCCAGCAGAAGTGCCGGGACAGTGAACACTGAAGCTTTCTTT; CDR3aa: CASRSAGTVNTEAFF
v_gene: TRBV5-1; d_gene: TRBD1; j_gene: TRBJ1-2; abundance: -; CDR3nt: TGCGCCAGCAGCGCCGGGACAGGGGTCTATGGCTACACCTTC; CDR3aa: CASSAGTGVYGYTF
v_gene: TRBV7-9; d_gene: TRBD1; j_gene: TRBJ1-2; abundance: -; CDR3nt: TGTGCCAGCAGCATCCACCGGGACAGGGACTATGGCTACACCTTC; CDR3aa: CASSIHRDRDYGYTF
v_gene: TRBV19; d_gene: TRBD1; j_gene: TRBJ1-1; abundance: -; CDR3nt: TGTGCCAGTAGTGACCTGGCCAGGGGGCCTGAAGCTTTCTTT; CDR3aa: CASSDLARGPEAFF
v_gene: TRBV5-6; d_gene: TRBD2; j_gene: TRBJ2-3; abundance: -; CDR3nt: TGTGCCAGCAGCTTGCGTGCGGGAGGGGGCACAGATACGCAGTATTTT; CDR3aa: CASSLRAGGGTDTQYF